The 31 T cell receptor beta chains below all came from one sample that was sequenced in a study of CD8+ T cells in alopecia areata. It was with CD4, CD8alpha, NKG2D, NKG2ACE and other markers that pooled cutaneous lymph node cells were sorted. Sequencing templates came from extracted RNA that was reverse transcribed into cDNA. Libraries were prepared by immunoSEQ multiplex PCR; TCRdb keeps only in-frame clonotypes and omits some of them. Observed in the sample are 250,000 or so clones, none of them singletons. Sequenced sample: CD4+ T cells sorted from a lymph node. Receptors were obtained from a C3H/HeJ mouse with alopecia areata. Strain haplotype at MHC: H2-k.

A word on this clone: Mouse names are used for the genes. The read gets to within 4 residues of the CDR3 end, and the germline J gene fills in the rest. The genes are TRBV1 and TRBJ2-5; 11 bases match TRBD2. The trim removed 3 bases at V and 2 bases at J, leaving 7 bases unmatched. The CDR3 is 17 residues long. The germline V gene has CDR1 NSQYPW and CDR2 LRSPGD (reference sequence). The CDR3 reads CTCSAHRLGGFQDTQYF. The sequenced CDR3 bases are TGCACCTGCAGTGCGCACCGACTGGGGGGGTTCCAAGAC.

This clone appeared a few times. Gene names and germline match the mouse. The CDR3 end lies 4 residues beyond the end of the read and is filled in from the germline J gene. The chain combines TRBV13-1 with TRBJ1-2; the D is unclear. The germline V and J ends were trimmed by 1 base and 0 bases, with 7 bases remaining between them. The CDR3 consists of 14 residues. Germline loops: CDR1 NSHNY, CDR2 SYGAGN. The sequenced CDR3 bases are TGTGCCAGCAGTGATACGACATCAAACTCC. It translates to CASSDTTSNS. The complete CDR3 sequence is CASSDTTSNSDYTF.

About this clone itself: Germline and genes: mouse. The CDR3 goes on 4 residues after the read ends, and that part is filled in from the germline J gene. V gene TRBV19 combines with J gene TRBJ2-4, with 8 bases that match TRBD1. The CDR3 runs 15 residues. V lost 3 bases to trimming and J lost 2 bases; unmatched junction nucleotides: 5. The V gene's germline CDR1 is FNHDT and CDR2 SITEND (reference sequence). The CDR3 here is CASSRQGAAQNTLYF. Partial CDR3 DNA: TGTGCCAGCAGTAGGCAGGGGGCGGCTCAAAAC.

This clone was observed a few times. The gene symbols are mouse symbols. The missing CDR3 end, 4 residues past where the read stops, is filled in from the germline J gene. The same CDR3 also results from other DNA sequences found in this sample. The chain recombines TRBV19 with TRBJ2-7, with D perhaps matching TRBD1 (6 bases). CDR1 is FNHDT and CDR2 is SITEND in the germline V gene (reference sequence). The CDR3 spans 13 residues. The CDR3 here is CASSPRDKYEQYF. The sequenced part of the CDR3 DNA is TGTGCCAGCAGTCCCCGGGACAAATAT.

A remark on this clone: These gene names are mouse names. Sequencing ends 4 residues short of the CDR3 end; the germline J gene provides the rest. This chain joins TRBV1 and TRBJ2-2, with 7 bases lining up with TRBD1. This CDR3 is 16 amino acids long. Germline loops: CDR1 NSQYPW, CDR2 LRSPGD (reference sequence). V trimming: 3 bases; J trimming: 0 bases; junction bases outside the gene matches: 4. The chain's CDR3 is CTCSASGTANTGQLYF. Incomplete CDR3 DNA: TGCACCTGCAGTGCTTCCGGGACAGCAAACACCGGG.

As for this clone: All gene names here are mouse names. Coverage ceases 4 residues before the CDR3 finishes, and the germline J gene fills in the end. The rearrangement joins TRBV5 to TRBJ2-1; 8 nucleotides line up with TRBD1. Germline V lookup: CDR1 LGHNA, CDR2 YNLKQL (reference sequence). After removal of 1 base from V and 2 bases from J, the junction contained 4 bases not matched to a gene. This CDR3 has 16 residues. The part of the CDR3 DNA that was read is TGTGCCAGCAGCCAAGCCCAGGGGGCGGACTATGCT. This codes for CASSQAQGADYA. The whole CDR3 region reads CASSQAQGADYAEQFF.

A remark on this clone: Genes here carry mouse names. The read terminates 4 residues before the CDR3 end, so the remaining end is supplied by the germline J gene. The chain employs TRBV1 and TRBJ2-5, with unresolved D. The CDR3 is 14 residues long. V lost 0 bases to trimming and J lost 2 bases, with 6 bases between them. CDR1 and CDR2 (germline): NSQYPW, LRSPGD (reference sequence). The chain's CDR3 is CTCSADHTQDTQYF. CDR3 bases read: TGCACCTGCAGTGCAGATCACACCCAAGAC. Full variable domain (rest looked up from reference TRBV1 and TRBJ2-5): VTLLEQNPRWRLVPRGQAVNLRCILKNSQYPWMSWYQQDLQKQLQWLFTLRSPGDKEVKSLPGADYLATRVTDTELRLQVANMSQGRTLYCTCSADHTQDTQYFGPGTRLLVL.

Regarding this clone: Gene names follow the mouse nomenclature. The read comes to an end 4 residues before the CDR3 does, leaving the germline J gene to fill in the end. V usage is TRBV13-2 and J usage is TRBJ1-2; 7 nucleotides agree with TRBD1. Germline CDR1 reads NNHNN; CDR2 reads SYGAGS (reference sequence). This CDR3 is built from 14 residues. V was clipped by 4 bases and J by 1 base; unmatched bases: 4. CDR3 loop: CASGFRGENSDYTF. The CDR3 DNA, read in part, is TGTGCCAGCGGTTTCAGGGGGGAAAACTCC.

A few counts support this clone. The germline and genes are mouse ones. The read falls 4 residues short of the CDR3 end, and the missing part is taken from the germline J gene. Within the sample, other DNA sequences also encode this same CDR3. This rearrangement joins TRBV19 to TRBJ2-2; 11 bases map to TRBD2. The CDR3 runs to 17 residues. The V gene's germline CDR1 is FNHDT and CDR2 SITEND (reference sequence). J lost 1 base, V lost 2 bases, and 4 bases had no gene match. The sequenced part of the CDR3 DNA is TGTGCCAGCAGTATTCCGGGACTGGGGGTAAACACCGGG. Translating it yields CASSIPGLGVNTG. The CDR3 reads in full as CASSIPGLGVNTGQLYF.

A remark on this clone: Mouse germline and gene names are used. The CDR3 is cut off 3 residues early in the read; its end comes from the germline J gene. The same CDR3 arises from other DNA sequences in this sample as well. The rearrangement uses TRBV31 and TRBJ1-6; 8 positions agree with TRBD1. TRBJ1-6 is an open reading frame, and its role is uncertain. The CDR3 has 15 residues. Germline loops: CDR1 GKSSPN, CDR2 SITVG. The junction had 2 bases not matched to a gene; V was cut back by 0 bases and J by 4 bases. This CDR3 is CAWSLGQGYNSPLYF. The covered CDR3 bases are TGTGCCTGGAGTCTTGGACAGGGATATAATTCGCCC.

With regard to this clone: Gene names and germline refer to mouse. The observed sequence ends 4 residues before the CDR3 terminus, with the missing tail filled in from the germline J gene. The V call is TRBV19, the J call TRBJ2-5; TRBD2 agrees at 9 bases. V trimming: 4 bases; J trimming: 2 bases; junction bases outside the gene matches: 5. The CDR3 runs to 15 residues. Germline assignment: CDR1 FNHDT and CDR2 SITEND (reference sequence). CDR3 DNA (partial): TGTGCCAGCAGTCTCCCCTGGGGGGGCCAAGAC. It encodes CASSLPWGGQD. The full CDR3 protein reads CASSLPWGGQDTQYF.

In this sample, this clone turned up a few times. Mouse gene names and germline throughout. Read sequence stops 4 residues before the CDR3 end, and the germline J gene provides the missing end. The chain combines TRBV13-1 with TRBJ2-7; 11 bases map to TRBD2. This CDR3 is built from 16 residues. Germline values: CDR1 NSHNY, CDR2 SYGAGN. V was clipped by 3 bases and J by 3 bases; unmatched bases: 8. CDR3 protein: CASSGRTGGPLYEQYF. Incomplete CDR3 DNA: TGTGCCAGCAGTGGACGGACTGGGGGGCCTCTCTAT.

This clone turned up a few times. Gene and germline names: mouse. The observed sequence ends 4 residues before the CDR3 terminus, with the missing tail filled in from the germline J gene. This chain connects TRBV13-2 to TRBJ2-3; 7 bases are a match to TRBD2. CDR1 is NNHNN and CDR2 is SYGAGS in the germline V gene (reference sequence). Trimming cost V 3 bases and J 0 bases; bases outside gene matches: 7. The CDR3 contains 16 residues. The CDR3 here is CASGGVWGSSAETLYF. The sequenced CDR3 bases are TGTGCCAGCGGTGGAGTCTGGGGGTCTAGTGCAGAA.

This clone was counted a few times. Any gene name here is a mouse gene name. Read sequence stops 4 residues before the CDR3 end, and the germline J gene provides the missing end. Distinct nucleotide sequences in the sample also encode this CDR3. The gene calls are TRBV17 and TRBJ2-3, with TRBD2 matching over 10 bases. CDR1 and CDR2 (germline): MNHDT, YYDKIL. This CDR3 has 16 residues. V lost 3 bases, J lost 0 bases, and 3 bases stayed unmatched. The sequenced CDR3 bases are TGTGCTAGCAGTAGGACTGGGGGGTCGAGTGCAGAA. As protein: CASSRTGGSSAE. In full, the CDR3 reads CASSRTGGSSAETLYF.

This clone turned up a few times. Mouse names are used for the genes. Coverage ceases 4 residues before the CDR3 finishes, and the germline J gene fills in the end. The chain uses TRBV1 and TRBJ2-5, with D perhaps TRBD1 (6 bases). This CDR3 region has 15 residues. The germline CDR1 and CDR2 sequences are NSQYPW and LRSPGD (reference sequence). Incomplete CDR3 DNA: TGCACCTGCAGTGCACCAACAGGGATACCAGAC. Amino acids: CTCSAPTGIPD. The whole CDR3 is CTCSAPTGIPDTQYF.

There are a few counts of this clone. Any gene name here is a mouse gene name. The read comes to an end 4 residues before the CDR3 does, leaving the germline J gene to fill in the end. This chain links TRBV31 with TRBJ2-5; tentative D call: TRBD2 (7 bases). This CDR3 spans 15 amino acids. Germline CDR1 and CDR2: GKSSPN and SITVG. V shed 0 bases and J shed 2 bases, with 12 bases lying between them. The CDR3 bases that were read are TGTGCCTGGAGTCTTTGGAGGGGGGCCCAAGAC. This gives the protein CAWSLWRGAQD. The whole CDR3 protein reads CAWSLWRGAQDTQYF.

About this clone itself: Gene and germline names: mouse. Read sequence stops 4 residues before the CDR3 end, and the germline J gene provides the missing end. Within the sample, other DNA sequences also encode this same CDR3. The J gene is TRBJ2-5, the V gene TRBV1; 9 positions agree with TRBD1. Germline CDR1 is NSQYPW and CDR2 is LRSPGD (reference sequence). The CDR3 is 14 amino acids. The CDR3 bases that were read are TGCACCTGCAGTGCCGGGACAGGGAGGGAC. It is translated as CTCSAGTGRD. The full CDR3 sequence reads CTCSAGTGRDTQYF.

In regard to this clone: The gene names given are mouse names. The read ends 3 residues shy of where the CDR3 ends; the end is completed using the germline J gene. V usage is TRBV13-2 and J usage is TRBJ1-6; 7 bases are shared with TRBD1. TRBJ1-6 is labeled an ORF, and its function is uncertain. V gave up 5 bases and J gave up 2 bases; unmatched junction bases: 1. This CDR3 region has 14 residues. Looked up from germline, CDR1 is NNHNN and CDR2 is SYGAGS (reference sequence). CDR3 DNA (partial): TGTGCCAGCGGGGGACAGACCTATAATTCGCCC. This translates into CASGGQTYNSP. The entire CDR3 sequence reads CASGGQTYNSPLYF.

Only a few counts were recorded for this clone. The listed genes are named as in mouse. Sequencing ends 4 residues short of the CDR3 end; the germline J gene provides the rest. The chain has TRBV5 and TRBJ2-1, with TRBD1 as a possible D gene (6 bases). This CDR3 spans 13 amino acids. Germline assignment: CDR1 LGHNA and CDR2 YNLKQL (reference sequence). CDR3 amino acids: CASSPGEGAEQFF. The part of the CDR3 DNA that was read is TGTGCCAGCAGCCCAGGGGAGGGAGCT.

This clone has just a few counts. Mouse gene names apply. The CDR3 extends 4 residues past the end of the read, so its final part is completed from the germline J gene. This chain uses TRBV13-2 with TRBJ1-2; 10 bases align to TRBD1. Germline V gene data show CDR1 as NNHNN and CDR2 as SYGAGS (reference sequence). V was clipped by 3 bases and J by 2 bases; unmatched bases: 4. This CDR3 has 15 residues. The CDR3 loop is CASGALTGGNSDYTF. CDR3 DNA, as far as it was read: TGTGCCAGCGGTGCTTTGACAGGGGGCAACTCC.

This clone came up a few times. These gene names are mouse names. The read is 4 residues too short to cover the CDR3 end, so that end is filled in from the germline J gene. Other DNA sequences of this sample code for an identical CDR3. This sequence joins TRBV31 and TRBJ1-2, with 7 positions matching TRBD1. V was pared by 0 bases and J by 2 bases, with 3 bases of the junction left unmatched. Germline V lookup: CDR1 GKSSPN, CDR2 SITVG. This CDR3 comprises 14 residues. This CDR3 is CAWSLPGGNSDYTF. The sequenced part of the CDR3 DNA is TGTGCCTGGAGTCTACCAGGGGGTAACTCC.

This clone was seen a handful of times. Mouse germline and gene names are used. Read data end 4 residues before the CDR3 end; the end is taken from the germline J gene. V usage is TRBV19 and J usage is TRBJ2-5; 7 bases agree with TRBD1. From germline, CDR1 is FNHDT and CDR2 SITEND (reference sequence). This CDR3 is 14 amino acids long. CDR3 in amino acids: CASSTTGWEDTQYF. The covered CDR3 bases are TGTGCCAGCAGTACGACAGGGTGGGAAGAC. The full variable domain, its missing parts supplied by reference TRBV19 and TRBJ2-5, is GGIITQTPKFLIGQEGQKLTLKCQQNFNHDTMYWYRQDSGKGLRLIYYSITENDLQKGDLSEGYDASREKKSSFSLTVTSAQKNEMAVFLCASSTTGWEDTQYFGPGTRLLVL.

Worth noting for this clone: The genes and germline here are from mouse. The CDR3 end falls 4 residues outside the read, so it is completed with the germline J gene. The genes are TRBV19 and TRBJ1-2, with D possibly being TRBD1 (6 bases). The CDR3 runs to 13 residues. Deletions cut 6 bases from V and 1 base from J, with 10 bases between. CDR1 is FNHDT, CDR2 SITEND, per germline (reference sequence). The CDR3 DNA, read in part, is TGTGCCAGCAAGCCGGGACAAAACTCC. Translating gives CASKPGQNS. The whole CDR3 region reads CASKPGQNSDYTF.

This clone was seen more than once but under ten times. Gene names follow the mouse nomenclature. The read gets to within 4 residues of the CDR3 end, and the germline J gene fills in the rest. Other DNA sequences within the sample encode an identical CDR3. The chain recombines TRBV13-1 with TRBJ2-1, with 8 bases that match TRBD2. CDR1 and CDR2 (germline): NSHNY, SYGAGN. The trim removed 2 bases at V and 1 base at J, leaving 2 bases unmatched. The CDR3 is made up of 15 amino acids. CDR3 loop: CASSEGGANYAEQFF. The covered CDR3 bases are TGTGCCAGCAGTGAAGGGGGGGCGAACTATGCT.

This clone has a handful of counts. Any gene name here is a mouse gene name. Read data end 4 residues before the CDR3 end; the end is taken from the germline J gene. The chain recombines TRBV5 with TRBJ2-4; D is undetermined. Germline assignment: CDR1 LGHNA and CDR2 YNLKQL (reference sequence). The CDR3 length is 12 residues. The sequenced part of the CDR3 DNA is TGTGCCAGCAGCCAAAACAAAAAC. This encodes CASSQNKN. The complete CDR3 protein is CASSQNKNTLYF.

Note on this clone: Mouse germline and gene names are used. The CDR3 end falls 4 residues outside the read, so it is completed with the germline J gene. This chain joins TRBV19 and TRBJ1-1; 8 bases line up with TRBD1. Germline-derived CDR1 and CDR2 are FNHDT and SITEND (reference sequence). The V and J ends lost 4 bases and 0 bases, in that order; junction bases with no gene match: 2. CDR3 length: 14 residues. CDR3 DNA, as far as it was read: TGTGCCAGCAGTGTACAGGGGGCAAACACA. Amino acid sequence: CASSVQGANT. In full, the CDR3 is CASSVQGANTEVFF. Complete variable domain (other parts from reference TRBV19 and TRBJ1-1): GGIITQTPKFLIGQEGQKLTLKCQQNFNHDTMYWYRQDSGKGLRLIYYSITENDLQKGDLSEGYDASREKKSSFSLTVTSAQKNEMAVFLCASSVQGANTEVFFGKGTRLTVV.

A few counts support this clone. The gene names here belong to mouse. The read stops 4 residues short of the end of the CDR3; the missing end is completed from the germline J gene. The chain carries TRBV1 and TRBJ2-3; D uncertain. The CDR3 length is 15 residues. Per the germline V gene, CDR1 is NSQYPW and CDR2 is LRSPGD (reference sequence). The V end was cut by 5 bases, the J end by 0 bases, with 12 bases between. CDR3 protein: CTCSPYKSSAETLYF. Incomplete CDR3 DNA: TGCACCTGCAGTCCGTACAAATCTAGTGCAGAA.

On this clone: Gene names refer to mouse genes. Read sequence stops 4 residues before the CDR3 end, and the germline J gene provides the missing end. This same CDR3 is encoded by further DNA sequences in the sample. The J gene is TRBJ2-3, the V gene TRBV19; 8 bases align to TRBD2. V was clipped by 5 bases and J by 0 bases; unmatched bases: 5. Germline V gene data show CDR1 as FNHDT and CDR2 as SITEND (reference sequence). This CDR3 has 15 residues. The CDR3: CASRRLGTSAETLYF. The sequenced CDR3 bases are TGTGCCAGCAGAAGACTGGGGACTAGTGCAGAA.

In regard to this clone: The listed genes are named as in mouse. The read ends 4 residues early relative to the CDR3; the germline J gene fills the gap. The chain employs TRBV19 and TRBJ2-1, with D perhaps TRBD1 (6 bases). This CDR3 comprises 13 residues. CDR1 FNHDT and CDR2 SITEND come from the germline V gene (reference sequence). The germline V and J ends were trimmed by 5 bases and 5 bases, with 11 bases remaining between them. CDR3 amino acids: CASRDRHNAEQFF. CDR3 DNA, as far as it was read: TGTGCCAGCAGAGACAGGCATAATGCT.

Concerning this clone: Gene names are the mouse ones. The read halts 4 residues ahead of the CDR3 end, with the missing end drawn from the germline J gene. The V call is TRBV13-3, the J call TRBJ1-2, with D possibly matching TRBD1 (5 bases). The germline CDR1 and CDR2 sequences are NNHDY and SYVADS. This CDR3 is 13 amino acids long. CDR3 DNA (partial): TGTGCCAGCAGACGACTGGGGGAAAGC. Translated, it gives CASRRLGES. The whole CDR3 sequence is CASRRLGESDYTF.

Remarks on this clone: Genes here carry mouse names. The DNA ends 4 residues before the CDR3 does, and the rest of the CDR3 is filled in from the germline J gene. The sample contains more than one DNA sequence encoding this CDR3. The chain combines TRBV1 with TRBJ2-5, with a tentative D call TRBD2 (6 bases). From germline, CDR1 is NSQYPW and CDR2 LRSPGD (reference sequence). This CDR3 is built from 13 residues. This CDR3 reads CTCSAVGGDTQYF. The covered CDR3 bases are TGCACCTGCAGTGCAGTTGGGGGAGAC. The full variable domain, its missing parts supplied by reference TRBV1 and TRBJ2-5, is VTLLEQNPRWRLVPRGQAVNLRCILKNSQYPWMSWYQQDLQKQLQWLFTLRSPGDKEVKSLPGADYLATRVTDTELRLQVANMSQGRTLYCTCSAVGGDTQYFGPGTRLLVL.